Below, 22 T cell receptor beta chains from the same sample are listed, as sequenced in a study of T cells in Graves' hyperthyroidism and ophthalmopathy. The TCR beta CDR3 regions underwent amplification using RNA transcripts as the source. Initially, a first-round RT-PCR of the TCR CDR3 employed the HTBI primer set. TCRdb reprocessed the multiplex PCR reads with MiXCR, giving one entry per CDR3 protein. Found here are fewer than 900,000 distinct CDR3 sequences, roughly a sixth of them singletons; the top ten hold roughly a sixth. Sequencing input: blood. All receptors derive from a woman in her 50s with Graves' hyperthyroidism that later progressed to Graves' ophthalmopathy.

This clonotype was detected ten times or more. The chain has TRBV13 and TRBJ1-1; D unresolved. The CDR3 contains 15 residues. The V end was cut by 5 bases, the J end by 0 bases, with 13 bases between. Germline CDR1 and CDR2: PRHDT and FYEKMQ (reference sequence). The CDR3 nucleotides read TGTGCCAGCAGCCCGGGAGGCCCCATGAACACTGAAGCTTTCTTT. Translated: CASSPGGPMNTEAFF.

The sample holds many counts of this clonotype. The chain uses TRBV18 and TRBJ1-5; tentatively, D is TRBD1 (6 bases). CDR3 size: 16 residues. Trimming cost V 6 bases and J 3 bases, with 18 bases left between them. Germline V gene lookup returns CDR1 KGHSH and CDR2 LQKENI. CDR3 loop: CASSPTGGGLNQPQHF. The CDR3 DNA sequence: TGTGCCAGCTCTCCCACGGGCGGGGGCCTCAATCAGCCCCAGCATTTT.

This clonotype was seen ten or more times. This chain joins TRBV13 and TRBJ2-7; D is unclear. Trimming stripped 4 bases from V and 3 bases from J, with 13 bases between. Germline V CDR1 and CDR2: PRHDT, FYEKMQ (reference sequence). This CDR3 has 14 residues. The CDR3 protein is CASSYWTARYEQYF. The CDR3 DNA sequence: TGTGCCAGCAGCTACTGGACGGCCCGCTACGAGCAGTACTTC.

The sample holds a few counts of this clonotype. The chain has TRBV19 and TRBJ2-7, with 7 bases aligning to TRBD2. V lost 4 bases to trimming and J lost 4 bases; unmatched junction nucleotides: 4. Germline values: CDR1 LNHDA, CDR2 SQIVND (reference sequence). The CDR3 has 13 amino acids. In DNA form, the CDR3 reads TGTGCCAGTAGTACTAGCGGAAGATACGAGCAGTACTTC. It specifies CASSTSGRYEQYF.

The rearrangement uses TRBV3-1 and TRBJ1-2; 8 positions match TRBD1. The CDR3 totals 15 residues. Trimming cost V 5 bases and J 4 bases; bases outside gene matches: 9. In germline, CDR1 is LGHDT, CDR2 YNNKEL (reference sequence). The DNA of the CDR3 is TGTGCCAGCAGCTACCACGGACAGGGTACCTATGGCTACACCTTC. It codes for CASSYHGQGTYGYTF.

This chain connects TRBV5-4 to TRBJ1-1; D ambiguous. V gave up 1 base and J gave up 3 bases, with 13 bases separating them. The length of the CDR3 is 15 residues. Looked up from germline, CDR1 is SGHNT and CDR2 is YYREEE (reference sequence). CDR3 coding DNA: TGTGCCAGCAGCTTGCACCTGGGCCCAGACACTGAAGCTTTCTTT. It yields the protein CASSLHLGPDTEAFF.

The sample holds one count of this clonotype. The gene calls are TRBV5-1 and TRBJ2-2; D possibly corresponds to TRBD2 (6 bases). Germline V gives CDR1 SGHRS, CDR2 YFSETQ. V was cut by 3 bases and J by 1 base, with 10 bases left in between. The CDR3 consists of 15 residues. The CDR3 DNA reads as TGCGCCAGCAGCTCCTGGGGGGAGAACACCGGGGAGCTGTTTTTT. Amino acids: CASSSWGENTGELFF.

This clonotype was found many times. The chain is built from TRBV5-1 and TRBJ1-1, with 10 bases lining up with TRBD1. The CDR3 consists of 16 residues. CDR1 is SGHRS, CDR2 YFSETQ, per germline. With 4 bases clipped from V and 5 bases from J, the junction kept 11 bases outside the gene matches. CDR3 coding DNA: TGCGCCAGCAGCCCAGACGGGACAGGGGCTCATACTGAAGCTTTCTTT. Protein sequence: CASSPDGTGAHTEAFF.

This clonotype was seen a handful of times. A much bigger clone sits one base away, suggesting this may be a read error. The chain has TRBV2 and TRBJ1-1; D unresolved. Germline V lookup: CDR1 SNHLY, CDR2 FYNNEI. The CDR3 has 11 amino acids. V shed 6 bases and J shed 4 bases, with 6 bases lying between them. CDR3 region: CASRVTTEAFF. CDR3 nucleotide sequence: TGTGCCAGCAGGGTAACCACTGAAGCTTTCTTT.

In DNA form, the CDR3 reads TGTGCCAGCAGTACAGGGGGAGGAGGCTACACCTTC. Protein sequence: CASSTGGGGYTF. The V gene is TRBV6-2 or TRBV6-3, the J gene TRBJ1-2, with TRBD1 matching over 8 bases. V lost 5 bases to trimming and J lost 8 bases; unmatched junction nucleotides: 4. Per germline, CDR1 MNHEY and CDR2 SVGEGT. This CDR3 spans 12 amino acids.

The CDR3 region has the DNA TGCGCCAGCAGCTTGGTTGGCGCACCGATTGCAACTAATGAAAAACTGTTTTTT. This codes for CASSLVGAPIATNEKLFF. V gene TRBV5-1 combines with J gene TRBJ1-4, with no clear D. The CDR3 extends over 18 amino acids. Germline V gene data show CDR1 as SGHRS and CDR2 as YFSETQ. The V end was cut by 0 bases, the J end by 0 bases, with 15 bases between.

This clonotype showed up many times. This chain uses TRBV3-1 with TRBJ2-3; 8 bases line up with TRBD1. The CDR3 runs to 16 residues. V lost 0 bases, J lost 5 bases, and 7 bases stayed unmatched. The germline V gene encodes CDR1 LGHDT and CDR2 YNNKEL (reference sequence). CDR3 nucleotide sequence: TGTGCCAGCAGCCAAGAAAACAGGGGGAACTTAGATACGCAGTATTTT. It specifies CASSQENRGNLDTQYF.

The chain uses TRBV28 and TRBJ1-1, with 8 positions matching TRBD1. The V gene end was trimmed by 2 bases and the J gene end by 10 bases; junction bases not matched to a gene: 9. The germline V gene encodes CDR1 MDHEN and CDR2 SYDVKM. This CDR3 region has 14 residues. CDR3 region: CASSLRTGWEGAFF. Written as DNA, the CDR3 is TGTGCCAGCAGTTTAAGGACAGGGTGGGAGGGAGCTTTCTTT.

On this clonotype: This probably arose from a read error, given a far larger clone one base away. The chain couples TRBV7-9 to TRBJ1-2; 9 bases line up with TRBD1. Per the germline V gene, CDR1 is SEHNR and CDR2 is FQNEAQ (reference sequence). The V segment lost 6 bases and the J segment 2 bases; nucleotides outside the gene matches: 4. There are 14 residues in the CDR3. In nucleotides, the CDR3 is TGTGCCAGCAGACTCGGACAGGGGAACTATGGCTACACCTTC. Amino acid sequence: CASRLGQGNYGYTF.

This clonotype was seen repeatedly, ten times or more. The chain links TRBV20-1 to TRBJ2-1, with D maybe TRBD2 (6 bases). The CDR3 is 12 amino acids. The V end was cut by 6 bases, the J end by 7 bases, with 13 bases between. Per germline, CDR1 DFQATT and CDR2 SNEGSKA (reference sequence). CDR3 coding DNA: TGCAGTGCGGACCTCGCGGGGAATGAGCAGTTCTTC. It is translated as CSADLAGNEQFF.

This clonotype was detected many times. The rearrangement links TRBV5-1 to TRBJ2-1, with D hard to call. There are 16 residues in the CDR3. Per germline, CDR1 SGHRS and CDR2 YFSETQ. The V end lost 0 bases, the J end lost 0 bases, and 10 bases lay between the germline ends. The CDR3 reads CASSLEVASSYNEQFF. CDR3 nucleotides: TGCGCCAGCAGCTTGGAGGTGGCAAGCTCCTACAATGAGCAGTTCTTC.

This clonotype was recorded a few times. The rearrangement links TRBV29-1 to TRBJ2-1, with 10 positions matching TRBD2. Germline assignment: CDR1 SQVTM and CDR2 ANQGSEA. This CDR3 has 13 residues. The V gene end was trimmed by 3 bases and the J gene end by 9 bases; junction bases not matched to a gene: 5. The CDR3 protein is CSVDFSGGREQFF. CDR3 in DNA: TGCAGCGTTGATTTTAGCGGGGGGCGTGAGCAGTTCTTC.

The chain links TRBV20-1 to TRBJ1-2; D is possibly TRBD1 (5 bases). The germline V and J ends were trimmed by 4 bases and 3 bases, with 9 bases remaining between them. The CDR3 has 12 residues. Germline values: CDR1 DFQATT, CDR2 SNEGSKA (reference sequence). The CDR3: CSATGSDYGYTF. CDR3 nucleotide sequence: TGCAGTGCTACAGGGTCGGACTATGGCTACACCTTC.

The CDR3 region has the DNA TGTGCCAGCTCTCCCTTAAGGAGGGGCCAAGAGACCCAGTACTTC. Translation: CASSPLRRGQETQYF. This rearrangement joins TRBV18 to TRBJ2-5; a possible D gene is TRBD2 (6 bases). The CDR3 has 15 residues. CDR1 KGHSH and CDR2 LQKENI come from the germline V gene. Trimming took off 6 bases at V and 1 base at J, with 15 bases between the two ends. Looking up the rest from reference TRBV18 and TRBJ2-5 gives the full variable domain: NAGVMQNPRHLVRRRGQEARLRCSPMKGHSHVYWYRQLPEEGLKFMVYLQKENIIDESGMPKERFSAEFPKEGPSILRIQQVVRGDSAAYFCASSPLRRGQETQYFGPGTRLLVL.

V is TRBV18 and J is TRBJ1-2; D is possibly TRBD1 (5 bases). Trimming cost V 3 bases and J 0 bases, with 17 bases left between them. CDR3 length: 17 amino acids. CDR1 and CDR2 (germline): KGHSH, LQKENI. This chain's CDR3 is CASSPASAGFTNYGYTF. CDR3 sequence (DNA): TGTGCCAGCTCACCCGCGTCGGCAGGGTTCACTAACTATGGCTACACCTTC.

This clonotype has a handful of counts. The V and J genes are TRBV7-2 and TRBJ1-5, with no clear D. The CDR3 sequence is 15 residues long. V lost 1 base to trimming and J lost 6 bases, with 13 bases between them. The V gene's germline CDR1 is SGHTA and CDR2 FQGNSA. CDR3 coding DNA: TGTGCCAGCAGCTTAGTATCTGGGAGAGGTCAGCCCCAGCATTTT. Its translation is CASSLVSGRGQPQHF.

This clonotype showed up just a few times. The chain links TRBV4-1 to TRBJ2-7, with 9 bases lining up with TRBD1. In germline, CDR1 is MGHRA, CDR2 YSYEKL. With 4 bases clipped from V and 0 bases from J, the junction kept 13 bases outside the gene matches. The CDR3 has 18 amino acids. CDR3 coding DNA: TGCGCCAGCAGCCGGATTCCTTTCGACAGGGGGATCTCCTACGAGCAGTACTTC. It encodes CASSRIPFDRGISYEQYF.